The clone carrying this T cell receptor beta chain occurred many times. TCRdb passed the reads through MiXCR, listing each CDR3 protein once. This sample has approximately 140,000 distinct CDR3 sequences, with about 6% found just once. The data were taken from a study of T cell repertoires in cytomegalovirus infection. Study background: CMV infection together with matching HLA type was indicated by public TCR beta signatures.

Sequencing was done on a sample of PBMCs. The TCR originated in a human donor in good health (CMV status not recorded). Some clones in this sample may be carry-over from other donors' samples.

In nucleotides, the CDR3 is TGTGCCAGTAGTACTGCGGGGAGCAATCAGCCCCAGCATTTT. This encodes CASSTAGSNQPQHF. The chain couples TRBV19 to TRBJ1-5; D unclear. Germline CDR1 is LNHDA and CDR2 is SQIVND (reference sequence). The CDR3 sequence is 14 residues long. V lost 4 bases and J 1 base, leaving 8 bases between the germline ends.